This paragraph reports one T cell receptor (beta chain). This sample is part of a study of blood T cell repertoires in COVID-19. Study at large: Italy, Spain and the United States were the sources of the convalescent and acute COVID-19 samples. Sample material is recorded as cDNA or gDNA derived from T cells, B-cell-depleted T cells, or PBMCs.

There are 13 residues in the CDR3. Germline V lookup: CDR1 MNHNY, CDR2 SVGAGI (reference sequence). V lost 0 bases to trimming and J lost 5 bases, with 8 bases between them. Study processing details: Scientists estimated how many nucleated cells there were by amplifying reference gene primers. The assay was immunoSEQ multiplex PCR, and TCRdb's table has in-frame clones only and misses some. V, J and clone size are those of that table, while D and trimming were read from the DNA. The sample shows 150,000 to 200,000 clones, approximately 81% of them seen only once. This clonotype originated in a woman in her seventies with COVID-19, enrolled during active disease. The specimen sequenced was peripheral blood. The rearrangement links TRBV6-6 to TRBJ2-7, with TRBD2 as a possible D gene (6 bases). The CDR3 is CASSYSEGNEQYF. The CDR3 nucleotides read TGTGCCAGCAGTTACTCGGAGGGAAACGAGCAGTACTTC.